A single sample gave rise to the 19 T cell receptor beta chains below, sequenced in a study of CXCR3-negative and CXCR3-positive naive CD8 T cells. Findings of the study overall: CXCR3-expressing naive cells carried TRB CDR3s more hydrophobic than those of CXCR3-negative naive cells.

The authors made the TRB cDNA libraries by 5' RACE using UMI labels. Reanalyzing the 5' RACE reads, TCRdb keeps one entry per CDR3 protein, without DNA. Its listing shows 49,000 or so distinct CDR3 sequences. Their target antigens are unknown. The sample comprised naive CXCR3+ CD8+ T cells from blood. Indicated subset: CD45RO-CCR7+CD27+CD95- naive CD8+ T cells expressing CXCR3 (TNR3+). The receptor source for this set is a human donor in good health. Some clones in this sample may be carry-over from other donors' samples.

The rearrangement links TRBV10-1 to TRBJ1-1. This CDR3 comprises 12 residues. CDR1 is WNHNN, CDR2 SYGVQD, per germline (reference sequence). CDR3: CASSNGNTEAFF.

CDR3 sequence: CASSDTGAGGYTF. The chain uses TRBV6-4 and TRBJ1-2; without DNA, the TCRdb call of TRBD1 cannot be checked. Per germline, CDR1 MRHNA and CDR2 SNTAGT. The CDR3 has 13 residues.

The chain carries TRBV5-6 and TRBJ2-7; TCRdb indicates TRBD1, and absent DNA this call remains unverified. Per the germline V gene, CDR1 is SGHDT and CDR2 is YYEEEE. The length of the CDR3 is 16 residues. CDR3 in amino acids: CASSPDRAPNSYEQYF. Drawing the rest from reference TRBV5-6 and TRBJ2-7, the complete variable domain is DAGVTQSPTHLIKTRGQQVTLRCSPKSGHDTVSWYQQALGQGPQFIFQYYEEEERQRGNFPDRFSGHQFPNYSSELNVNALLLGDSALYLCASSPDRAPNSYEQYFGPGTRLTVT.

The chain links TRBV18 to TRBJ2-1; the D call of TRBD1 rests on TCRdb alone, since no DNA is present to check it. The CDR3 is made up of 17 amino acids. Germline V gene data show CDR1 as KGHSH and CDR2 as LQKENI. Here the CDR3 reads CASSPEGHLSSYNEQFF. The entire variable domain, with the rest obtained from reference TRBV18 and TRBJ2-1, is as follows: NAGVMQNPRHLVRRRGQEARLRCSPMKGHSHVYWYRQLPEEGLKFMVYLQKENIIDESGMPKERFSAEFPKEGPSILRIQQVVRGDSAAYFCASSPEGHLSSYNEQFFGPGTRLTVL.

The chain employs TRBV20-1 and TRBJ2-7; TCRdb picks TRBD1, but there is no DNA to check that call. Looked up from germline, CDR1 is DFQATT and CDR2 is SNEGSKA (reference sequence). This CDR3 is built from 15 residues. The chain's CDR3 is CSARDLVTGSYEQYF.

V and J are TRBV13 and TRBJ1-6. CDR1 PRHDT and CDR2 FYEKMQ come from the germline V gene (reference sequence). The CDR3 is 13 amino acids. This CDR3 is CASSLVRNPPLHF.

The V and J genes are TRBV5-1 and TRBJ2-7. The germline V gene encodes CDR1 SGHRS and CDR2 YFSETQ. CDR3 length equals 14 residues. CDR3 residues: CASSLFEGVYEQYF.

The rearrangement uses TRBV11-2 and TRBJ2-7. Per germline, CDR1 SGHAT and CDR2 FQNNGV. The CDR3 has 12 residues. CDR3 residues: CASSRDTYEQYF.

The rearrangement joins TRBV4-1 to TRBJ2-5. Germline CDR1 reads MGHRA; CDR2 reads YSYEKL. The CDR3 is 13 residues long. The CDR3: CASSQEGRENQYF.

The chain uses TRBV7-2 and TRBJ2-7; without DNA, the TCRdb call of TRBD1 cannot be checked. Germline CDR1 is SGHTA and CDR2 is FQGNSA. The CDR3 loop spans 13 amino acids. The CDR3 reads CASSPPGAYEQYF.

The genes are TRBV13 and TRBJ2-7; TCRdb names TRBD1, which stays unverified in the absence of DNA. The V gene's germline CDR1 is PRHDT and CDR2 FYEKMQ (reference sequence). The CDR3 has 14 residues. The CDR3 is CASSQEGARYEQYF.

The chain links TRBV20-1 to TRBJ2-7; TCRdb returns TRBD1, unconfirmable since there is no DNA. This CDR3 is built from 14 residues. CDR1 and CDR2 (germline): DFQATT, SNEGSKA (reference sequence). CDR3 residues: CSARDWDRAYEQYF.

The CDR3 loop is CASSPSVGNTGELFF. The J gene is TRBJ2-2, the V gene TRBV7-3. Per the germline V gene, CDR1 is SGHTA and CDR2 is FQGTGA. There are 15 residues in the CDR3. Full variable domain (rest looked up from reference TRBV7-3 and TRBJ2-2): GAGVSQTPSNKVTEKGKYVELRCDPISGHTALYWYRQSLGQGPEFLIYFQGTGAADDSGLPNDRFFAVRPEGSVSTLKIQRTERGDSAVYLCASSPSVGNTGELFFGEGSRLTVL.

The gene calls are TRBV6-6 and TRBJ1-1; the D gene TCRdb calls, TRBD1, cannot be checked with no DNA. Germline loops: CDR1 MNHNY, CDR2 SVGAGI (reference sequence). There are 17 residues in the CDR3. CDR3: CASSYSRDRGLNTEAFF.

The chain employs TRBV5-5 and TRBJ2-7; the TCRdb call, TRBD1, lacks DNA for checking. The CDR3 is 15 residues long. Germline V gene data show CDR1 as SGHKS and CDR2 as YYEKEE (reference sequence). CDR3 protein: CASSSAGTPSYEQYF.

The chain is built from TRBV23-1 and TRBJ2-5; TCRdb reports TRBD2, a call that lacks DNA to check it against. TRBV23-1 is reported as an ORF; its role is uncertain. CDR3 length equals 17 residues. CDR3 residues: CASSQSKIAESQETQYF.

The chain carries TRBV5-1 and TRBJ2-7. The CDR3 is 15 amino acids. Germline CDR1 reads SGHRS; CDR2 reads YFSETQ. CDR3 in amino acids: CASSLVQGFPYEQYF.

The CDR3 region is CASRGTITGDEQFF. The chain joins TRBV6-5 to TRBJ2-1; without DNA, the TCRdb call of TRBD1 cannot be checked. The CDR3 is made up of 14 amino acids. In germline, CDR1 is MNHEY, CDR2 SVGAGI.

CDR3 in amino acids: CAWRGTRTGSGETQYF. The chain uses TRBV30 and TRBJ2-5; TCRdb lists TRBD1, though no DNA is available to test this call. CDR1 and CDR2 from the germline V gene are GTSNPN and SVGIG (reference sequence). The CDR3 length is 16 residues. The full variable domain, with the rest looked up from reference TRBV30 and TRBJ2-5, is SQTIHQWPATLVQPVGSPLSLECTVEGTSNPNLYWYRQAAGRGLQLLFYSVGIGQISSEVPQNLSASRPQDRQFILSSKKLLLSDSGFYLCAWRGTRTGSGETQYFGPGTRLLVL.